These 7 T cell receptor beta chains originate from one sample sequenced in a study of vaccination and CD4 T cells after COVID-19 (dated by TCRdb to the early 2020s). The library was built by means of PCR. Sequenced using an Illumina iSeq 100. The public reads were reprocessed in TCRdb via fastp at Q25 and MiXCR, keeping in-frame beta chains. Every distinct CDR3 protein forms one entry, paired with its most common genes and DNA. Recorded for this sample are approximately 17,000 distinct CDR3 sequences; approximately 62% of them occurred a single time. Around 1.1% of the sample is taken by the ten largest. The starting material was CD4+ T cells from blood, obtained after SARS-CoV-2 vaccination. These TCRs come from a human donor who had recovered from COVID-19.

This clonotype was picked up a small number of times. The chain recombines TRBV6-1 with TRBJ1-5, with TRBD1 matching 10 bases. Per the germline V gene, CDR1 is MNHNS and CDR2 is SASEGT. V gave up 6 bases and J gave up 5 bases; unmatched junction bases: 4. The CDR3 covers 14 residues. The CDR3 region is CASRGGTGDQPQHF. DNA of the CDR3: TGTGCCAGCAGGGGCGGGACAGGGGATCAGCCCCAGCATTTT.

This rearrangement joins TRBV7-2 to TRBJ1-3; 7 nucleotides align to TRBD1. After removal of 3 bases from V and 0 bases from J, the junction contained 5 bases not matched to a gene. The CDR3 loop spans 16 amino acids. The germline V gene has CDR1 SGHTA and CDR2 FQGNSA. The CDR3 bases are TGTGCCAGCAGCTTTTACGGGACAGCCTCTGGAAACACCATATATTTT. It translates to CASSFYGTASGNTIYF.

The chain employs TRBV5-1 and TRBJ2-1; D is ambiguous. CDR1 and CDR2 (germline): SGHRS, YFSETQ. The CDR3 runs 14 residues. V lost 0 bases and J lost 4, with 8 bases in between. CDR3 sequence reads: CASSLVGQYNEQFF. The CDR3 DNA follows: TGCGCCAGCAGCTTGGTCGGCCAATACAATGAGCAGTTCTTC.

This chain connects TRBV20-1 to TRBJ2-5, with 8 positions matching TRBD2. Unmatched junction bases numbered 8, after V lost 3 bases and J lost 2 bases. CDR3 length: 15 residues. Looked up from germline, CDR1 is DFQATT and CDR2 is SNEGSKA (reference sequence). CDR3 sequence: CSASAGGGRQETQYF. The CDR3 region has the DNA TGCAGTGCTAGTGCTGGCGGGGGGAGGCAAGAGACCCAGTACTTC.

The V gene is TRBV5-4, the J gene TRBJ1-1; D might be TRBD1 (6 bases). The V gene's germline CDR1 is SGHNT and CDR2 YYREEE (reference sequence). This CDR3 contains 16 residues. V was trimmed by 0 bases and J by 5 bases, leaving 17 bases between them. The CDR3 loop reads CASSLDPGGAGTEAFF. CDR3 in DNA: TGTGCCAGCAGCTTGGACCCGGGGGGGGCGGGGACTGAAGCTTTCTTT. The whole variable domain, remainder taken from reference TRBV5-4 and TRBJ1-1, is ETGVTQSPTHLIKTRGQQVTLRCSSQSGHNTVSWYQQALGQGPQFIFQYYREEENGRGNFPPRFSGLQFPNYSSELNVNALELDDSALYLCASSLDPGGAGTEAFFGQGTRLTVV.

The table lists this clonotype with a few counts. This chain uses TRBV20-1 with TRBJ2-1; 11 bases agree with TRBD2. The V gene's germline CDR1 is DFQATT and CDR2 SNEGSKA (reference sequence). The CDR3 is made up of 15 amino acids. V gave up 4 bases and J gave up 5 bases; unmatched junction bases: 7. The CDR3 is CSATRGTSGDNEQFF. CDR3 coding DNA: TGCAGTGCTACCAGGGGGACTAGCGGAGACAATGAGCAGTTCTTC.

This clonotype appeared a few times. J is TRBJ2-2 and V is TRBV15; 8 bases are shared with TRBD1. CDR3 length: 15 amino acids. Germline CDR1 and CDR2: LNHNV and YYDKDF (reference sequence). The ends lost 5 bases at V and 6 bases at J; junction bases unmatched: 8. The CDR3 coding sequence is TGTGCCACCAGCGGTGGACAGGGTCCCCCCGGGGAGCTGTTTTTT. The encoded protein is CATSGGQGPPGELFF.